Sequencing of this T cell receptor beta chain was carried out in a study of T cell changes during pregnancy in multiple sclerosis. This CDR3 comprises 14 residues. Trimming pared 1 base from V and 0 bases from J, leaving 6 bases between. Germline loops: CDR1 MGHRA, CDR2 YSYEKL. Assay used: immunoSEQ multiplex PCR; TCRdb lists only in-frame clones, some missing. The repertoire holds 34,000 or so clones, with approximately 90% as singletons. This clonotype originated in a female donor with multiple sclerosis, enrolled in a pregnancy study. This sample comprised CD8+ T cells from peripheral blood mononuclear cells, obtained before pregnancy. The J gene is TRBJ2-5, the V gene TRBV4-1; D is unclear. The CDR3 reads CASSQGAYQETQYF. CDR3 nucleotide sequence: TGCGCCAGCAGCCAAGGGGCATACCAAGAGACCCAGTACTTC.